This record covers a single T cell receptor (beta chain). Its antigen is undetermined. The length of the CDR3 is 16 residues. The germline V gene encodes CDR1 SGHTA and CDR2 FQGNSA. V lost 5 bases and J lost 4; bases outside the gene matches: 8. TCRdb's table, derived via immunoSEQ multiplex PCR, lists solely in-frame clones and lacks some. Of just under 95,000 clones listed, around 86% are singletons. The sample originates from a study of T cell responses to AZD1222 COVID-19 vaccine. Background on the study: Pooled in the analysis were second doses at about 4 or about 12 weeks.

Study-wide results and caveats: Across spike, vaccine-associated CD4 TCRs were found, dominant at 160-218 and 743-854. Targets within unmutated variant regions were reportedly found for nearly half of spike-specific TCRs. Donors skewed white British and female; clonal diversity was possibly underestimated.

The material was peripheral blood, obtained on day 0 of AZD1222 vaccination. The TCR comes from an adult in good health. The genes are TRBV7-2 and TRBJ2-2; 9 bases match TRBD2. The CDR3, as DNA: TGTGCCAGCAGCCAGGCGGCGGGAGGGGGCACCGGGGAGCTGTTTTTT. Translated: CASSQAAGGGTGELFF.